Following are 10 T cell receptor beta chains from one sample sequenced in a study of blood T cell repertoires in COVID-19. Profiling relied on immunoSEQ multiplex PCR, and the TCRdb table lists in-frame clones only, not all of them. The profile shows 250,000 to 300,000 clones, 75% to 90% of them singletons. The sample taken for sequencing was peripheral blood. The receptors here all came from a man aged 60 to 69 who had recovered from COVID-19.

The chain recombines TRBV2 with TRBJ1-5; perhaps TRBD1 as D (5 bases). Germline lookup yields CDR1 SNHLY and CDR2 FYNNEI. Trimming took 1 base from V and 2 from J, leaving 12 bases between them. The CDR3 is 16 amino acids. CDR3 bases: TGTGCCAGCAGTGAAGGGGGGGTAGGAGGCAATCAGCCCCAGCATTTT. This sequence encodes CASSEGGVGGNQPQHF.

The J gene is TRBJ2-1, the V gene TRBV18; no firm D call. The CDR3 sequence is 18 residues long. Germline V lookup: CDR1 KGHSH, CDR2 LQKENI. V shed 3 bases and J shed 4 bases, with 22 bases lying between them. The CDR3 sequence is CASSPPIRLSPTYNEQFF. The CDR3 DNA follows: TGTGCCAGCTCACCTCCAATTCGTCTTTCCCCCACTTACAATGAGCAGTTCTTC.

In this sample, this clone turned up once. The genes are TRBV9 and TRBJ2-3, with D perhaps TRBD1 (7 bases). Trimming took 3 bases from V and 2 from J, leaving 16 bases between them. The CDR3 runs to 16 residues. Germline V CDR1 and CDR2: SGDLS, YYNGEE. CDR3 in amino acids: CASSAEGGGNTDTQYF. The CDR3 region has the DNA TGTGCCAGCAGCGCCGAAGGAGGGGGCAACACAGATACGCAGTATTTT.

This clone was counted many times. The chain combines TRBV4-1 with TRBJ2-7, with a weak D call TRBD1 (6 bases). Germline assignment: CDR1 MGHRA and CDR2 YSYEKL. V lost 6 bases and J 3 bases, leaving 18 bases between the germline ends. The CDR3 runs to 15 residues. This CDR3 is CASRAYETGFYEQYF. The CDR3 region has the DNA TGCGCCAGCAGAGCCTATGAGACAGGTTTCTACGAGCAGTACTTC.

The chain recombines TRBV24-1 with TRBJ2-5; the match to TRBD1 covers 9 bases. CDR1 is KGHDR, CDR2 SFDVKD, per germline. J gave up 4 bases and V 9 bases, and 11 bases lay outside the gene matches. The CDR3 spans 15 residues. CDR3 sequence (DNA): TGTGCCACCGTAGCCGGGACAGGGAGGGGAGAGACCCAGTACTTC. Translating it yields CATVAGTGRGETQYF.

The J gene is TRBJ2-1, the V gene TRBV6-4; tentative D call: TRBD2 (7 bases). Looked up from germline, CDR1 is MRHNA and CDR2 is SNTAGT. V lost 0 bases and J lost 4, with 13 bases in between. The CDR3 totals 16 residues. The DNA of the CDR3 is TGTGCCAGCAGTGACTCCGCGGGGGCAAGGTACAATGAGCAGTTCTTC. It codes for CASSDSAGARYNEQFF.

The chain employs TRBV5-6 and TRBJ2-6, with 9 bases identical to TRBD1. V was pared by 7 bases and J by 3 bases, with 14 bases of the junction left unmatched. The CDR3 length is 18 residues. Germline V gene data show CDR1 as SGHDT and CDR2 as YYEEEE. DNA for the CDR3: TGTGCCAGCCGCCAGCTGGGACAGGGTAAAGGTGGGGCCAACGTCCTGACTTTC. Its protein product is CASRQLGQGKGGANVLTF.

V is TRBV4-1 and J is TRBJ2-1; 10 bases line up with TRBD2. The CDR3 extends over 17 amino acids. Germline CDR1 MGHRA, CDR2 YSYEKL. Trimming removed 0 bases from V and 2 bases from J; junction bases left unmatched: 4. The DNA for the CDR3 is TGCGCCAGCAGCCAAGACACTAGCGGGACTACCTACAATGAGCAGTTCTTC. This gives the protein CASSQDTSGTTYNEQFF.

The chain has TRBV18 and TRBJ1-1, with D possibly matching TRBD1 (6 bases). This CDR3 has 13 residues. The V gene lost 3 bases and the J gene lost 7 bases, with 12 bases spanning the gap. Germline V lookup: CDR1 KGHSH, CDR2 LQKENI. The DNA of the CDR3 is TGTGCCAGCTCACCGGCGGCCAGGGGTGAAGCTTTCTTT. Its translation is CASSPAARGEAFF.

The CDR3: CASRGGQGGKDTQYF. CDR3 nucleotide sequence: TGTGCCAGCAGAGGAGGACAGGGGGGCAAGGATACCCAGTACTTC. This chain joins TRBV5-4 and TRBJ2-5, with 10 bases lining up with TRBD1. V shed 5 bases, J shed 8 bases, and the junction held 12 bases outside the gene matches. The CDR3 spans 15 residues. CDR1 and CDR2 (germline): SGHNT, YYREEE (reference sequence).